A selection of T cell receptor beta chains follows, all from one sample in a study of T cell repertoires in cytomegalovirus infection. TCRdb recomputed calls from the reads with MiXCR, one row per CDR3 protein. The table shows fewer than 550,000 distinct CDR3 sequences, with around 10% occurring only once. Sequenced sample: PBMCs. The receptors come from a human donor in good health (CMV status not recorded). Some clones in this sample may be carry-over from other donors' samples. CDR3s include the opening cysteine and the closing phenylalanine or tryptophan. D genes are given only for firm matches. Expanded clones are given a class, and other clones once, few, many or no size at all.

clone_size	v_call	d_call	j_call	cdr3_aa	cdr3_nt
few	TRBV6-4	TRBD2	TRBJ2-3	CASSDSPGLAPTDTQYF	TGTGCCAGCAGTGACTCCCCGGGACTAGCGCCCACAGATACGCAGTATTTT
many	TRBV5-5	NA	TRBJ2-2	CASSLWAGNTGELFF	TGTGCCAGCAGCTTGTGGGCGGGGAACACCGGGGAGCTGTTTTTT
NA	TRBV3-1	TRBD2	TRBJ2-7	CASSQDRGLAAISYEQYF	TGTGCCAGCAGCCAAGATCGAGGGCTAGCGGCGATCTCCTACGAGCAGTACTTC
NA	TRBV25-1	NA	TRBJ2-7	CASSDRPLLYEQYF	TGTGCCAGCAGTGACCGGCCTCTACTTTACGAGCAGTACTTC
many	TRBV7-2	TRBD2	TRBJ2-3	CASSYRLAGRGTDTQYF	TGTGCCAGCAGCTACAGACTAGCGGGAAGAGGGACAGATACGCAGTATTTT
many	TRBV7-9	TRBD1	TRBJ2-1	CAISDPGQGPRSSYNEQFF	TGTGCCATCTCCGACCCGGGACAGGGGCCGAGGAGCTCCTACAATGAGCAGTTCTTC
many	TRBV12-3/TRBV12-4	NA	TRBJ1-5	CASSLRAGNQPQHF	TGTGCCAGCAGCTTGAGGGCAGGGAATCAGCCCCAGCATTTT
few	TRBV19	NA	TRBJ1-1	CASSLGLQGTEAFF	TGTGCCAGTAGCCTAGGACTTCAAGGCACTGAAGCTTTCTTT
many	TRBV19	TRBD1	TRBJ1-4	CASKKQGAEGKLFF	TGTGCCAGTAAAAAACAGGGGGCGGAGGGAAAACTGTTTTTT
NA	TRBV9	NA	TRBJ2-3	CASSAGEGDTQYF	TGTGCCAGCAGCGCGGGGGAAGGAGATACGCAGTATTTT
few	TRBV14	NA	TRBJ1-3	CASSQGTPGNTIYF	TGTGCCAGCAGCCAGGGGACGCCTGGAAACACCATATATTTT
NA	TRBV5-1	TRBD1	TRBJ1-5	CASSLKGRTGKTSNQPQHF	TGCGCCAGCAGCCTTAAAGGACGGACAGGGAAAACTAGCAATCAGCCCCAGCATTTT
many	TRBV12-5	TRBD1	TRBJ2-2	CASLGGPGELFF	TGTGCTAGTCTAGGGGGCCCCGGGGAGCTGTTTTTT
few	TRBV18	NA	TRBJ2-5	CASSPQTGNLGETQYF	TGTGCCAGCTCACCACAAACAGGAAATCTTGGGGAGACCCAGTACTTC
few	TRBV19	TRBD2	TRBJ2-3	CASRSGLAATDTQYF	TGTGCCAGTAGATCGGGACTAGCAGCCACAGATACGCAGTATTTT
many	TRBV12-3/TRBV12-4	NA	TRBJ2-1	CASSLEGTTQFF	TGTGCCAGCAGTTTGGAGGGGACGACGCAGTTCTTC
many	TRBV7-9	NA	TRBJ2-1	CASSPGTFHEQFF	TGTGCCAGCAGCCCGGGGACTTTCCATGAGCAGTTCTTC
NA	TRBV20-1	NA	TRBJ1-3	CSARGGGPGNTIYF	TGCAGTGCTAGAGGAGGGGGGCCTGGAAACACCATATATTTT
few	TRBV19	NA	TRBJ2-1	CASSTRPNEQFF	TGTGCCAGTAGTACTCGACCAAATGAGCAGTTCTTC
many	TRBV27	NA	TRBJ2-7	CASSLLHTGGTFYEQYF	TGTGCCAGCAGCCTACTCCATACGGGGGGCACTTTCTACGAGCAGTACTTC
many	TRBV20-1	TRBD1	TRBJ2-7	CSARDRGGSYEQYF	TGCAGTGCTCGCGACAGGGGGGGCTCCTACGAGCAGTACTTC
many	TRBV7-2	TRBD2	TRBJ2-5	CASSRRAGVQETQYF	TGTGCCAGCAGCCGGAGAGCGGGGGTGCAAGAGACCCAGTACTTC
many	TRBV14	NA	TRBJ2-7	CASSRFLQDSYEQYF	TGTGCCAGCAGCCGATTCTTACAGGACTCCTACGAGCAGTACTTC